The 5 T cell receptor beta chains reported below all come from one sample, sequenced in a study of blood T cell repertoires in COVID-19. The assay was immunoSEQ multiplex PCR, and TCRdb's table has in-frame clones only and misses some. This sample has roughly 190,000 clones, with 80% to 90% found just once. Sequenced input: peripheral blood. Receptor source: a woman aged 55 to 70 with COVID-19, enrolled during active disease.

V gene TRBV19 combines with J gene TRBJ2-1, with D possibly matching TRBD2 (5 bases). CDR1 and CDR2 (germline): LNHDA, SQIVND (reference sequence). Trimming removed 7 bases from V and 7 bases from J, with 17 bases in between. The CDR3 extends over 14 amino acids. In nucleotides, the CDR3 is TGTGCCAGTAAAGTGGGAGATTTGGGGAATGAGCAGTTCTTC. Translation: CASKVGDLGNEQFF.

This clone was seen just once. This sequence joins TRBV7-8 and TRBJ2-7, with D possibly matching TRBD2 (6 bases). Deletions cut 1 base from V and 3 bases from J, with 13 bases between. Germline V lookup: CDR1 SGHVS, CDR2 FQNEAQ. The CDR3 extends over 15 amino acids. This CDR3 reads CASSLGRANLYEQYF. The CDR3 bases are TGTGCCAGCAGCTTAGGGAGGGCTAACCTCTACGAGCAGTACTTC.

The V and J genes are TRBV2 and TRBJ1-1; D gene uncertain. The CDR3 is made up of 13 amino acids. The V end was cut by 7 bases, the J end by 4 bases, with 13 bases between. Germline V gene lookup returns CDR1 SNHLY and CDR2 FYNNEI. CDR3 residues: CASNQARGTEAFF. The CDR3 nucleotides read TGTGCCAGCAACCAAGCACGGGGCACTGAAGCTTTCTTT.

This clone has only a few counts. The V gene is TRBV6-5, the J gene TRBJ2-1; D is unclear. Germline lookup yields CDR1 MNHEY and CDR2 SVGAGI. This CDR3 region has 13 residues. Trimming cost V 5 bases and J 0 bases, with 5 bases left between them. Written as DNA, the CDR3 is TGTGCCAGCAGTCACATCTCCTACAATGAGCAGTTCTTC. Its protein product is CASSHISYNEQFF.

The chain employs TRBV28 and TRBJ1-4, with a tentative D call TRBD1 (5 bases). V gave up 10 bases and J gave up 8 bases, with 17 bases separating them. The CDR3 is 13 residues long. Germline V gene lookup returns CDR1 MDHEN and CDR2 SYDVKM. CDR3 loop: CAIQDYWGEKLFF. The CDR3 DNA follows: TGTGCCATCCAGGACTACTGGGGGGAAAAACTGTTTTTT.